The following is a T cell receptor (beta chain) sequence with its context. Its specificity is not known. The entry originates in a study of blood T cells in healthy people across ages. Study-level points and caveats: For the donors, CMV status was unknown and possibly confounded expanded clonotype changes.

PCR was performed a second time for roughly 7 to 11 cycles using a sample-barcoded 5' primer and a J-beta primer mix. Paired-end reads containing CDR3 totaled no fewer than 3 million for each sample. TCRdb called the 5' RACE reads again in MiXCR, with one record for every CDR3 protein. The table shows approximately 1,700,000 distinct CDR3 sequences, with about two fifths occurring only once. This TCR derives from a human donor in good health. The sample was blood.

CDR3 loop: CSASISAGYNEQFF. The CDR3 region has the DNA TGCAGTGCTAGTATTTCAGCAGGGTACAATGAGCAGTTCTTC. The V and J genes are TRBV20-1 and TRBJ2-1, with D possibly TRBD1 on 5 matching bases. The CDR3 extends over 14 amino acids. Germline V gene sequence: CDR1 DFQATT, CDR2 SNEGSKA (reference sequence). Trimming pared 3 bases from V and 4 bases from J, leaving 13 bases between.